What follows are 27 T cell receptor beta chains derived from one specimen sequenced in a study of blood T cell repertoires in COVID-19. The repertoire was sequenced with immunoSEQ multiplex PCR; TCRdb's copy has only in-frame clones and lacks some. The top ten clones hold around 9.3% of a sample with a few hundred thousand clones, 80% to 90% of them seen once. The sample taken for sequencing was peripheral blood. The receptor set was obtained from a woman aged 80 or over with acute or convalescent COVID-19.

The chain uses TRBV7-8 and TRBJ2-2, with a tentative D call TRBD1 (5 bases). This CDR3 region has 15 residues. Trimming took off 2 bases at V and 2 bases at J, with 9 bases between the two ends. Germline V lookup: CDR1 SGHVS, CDR2 FQNEAQ. The chain's CDR3 is CASSLQGPNTGELFF. CDR3 DNA sequence: TGTGCCAGCAGCTTACAGGGCCCAAACACCGGGGAGCTGTTTTTT.

This chain connects TRBV11-3 to TRBJ1-4, with 10 bases lining up with TRBD1. The CDR3 sequence is 16 residues long. Germline CDR1 reads SGHNT; CDR2 reads YENEEA. The V and J ends lost 6 bases and 6 bases, in that order; junction bases with no gene match: 10. The CDR3 nucleotides are TGTGCCAGCAGGAAATGGTCCGGGACAGGGGATGAAAAACTGTTTTTT. This translates into CASRKWSGTGDEKLFF.

The V gene is TRBV4-3, the J gene TRBJ1-4; TRBD1 agrees at 9 bases. The CDR3 runs to 15 residues. The germline CDR1 and CDR2 sequences are LGHNA and YSLEER. The V gene end was trimmed by 1 base and the J gene end by 8 bases; junction bases not matched to a gene: 5. The CDR3 is CASSQGDRVGEKLFF. CDR3 coding DNA: TGCGCCAGCAGCCAAGGGGACAGGGTCGGGGAAAAACTGTTTTTT.

The J gene is TRBJ1-1, the V gene TRBV3-1 (or the pseudogene TRBV3-2); TRBD1 agrees at 7 bases. Per the germline V gene, CDR1 is LGHDT and CDR2 is YNNKEL (reference sequence). The CDR3 runs 13 residues. J lost 7 bases, V lost 4 bases, and 6 bases had no gene match. CDR3 loop: CASSLGTAYEAFF. The CDR3 DNA sequence: TGTGCCAGCAGCCTTGGGACAGCCTATGAAGCTTTCTTT.

The rearrangement joins TRBV4-3 to TRBJ2-3, with 12 nucleotides matching TRBD1. With V trimmed by 3 bases and J by 1 base, 2 bases remained unmatched. This CDR3 is built from 16 residues. Germline V gene data show CDR1 as LGHNA and CDR2 as YSLEER. The CDR3 nucleotides are TGCGCCAGCAGCCAGGGGACAGGGGGCGGCACAGATACGCAGTATTTT. It is translated as CASSQGTGGGTDTQYF.

The genes are TRBV12-5 and TRBJ1-6; D not resolved. The CDR3 is 15 amino acids. Looked up from germline, CDR1 is LGHNT and CDR2 is FRNRAP. V was pared by 3 bases and J by 7 bases, with 13 bases between. CDR3 bases: TGTGCTAGTGGTTTTGGAGGGCTCGGCAATTCACCCCTCCACTTT. Its protein is CASGFGGLGNSPLHF.

Comments on this clone: Different DNA sequences within this sample yield the same CDR3. The chain combines TRBV4-2 with TRBJ1-5; the D is unclear. V was trimmed by 0 bases and J by 0 bases, leaving 6 bases between them. The CDR3 is 15 residues long. Looked up from germline, CDR1 is LGHNA and CDR2 is YNFKEQ. The CDR3 protein is CASSQDTGSNQPQHF. For the CDR3, the DNA is TGTGCCAGCAGCCAAGATACGGGTAGCAATCAGCCCCAGCATTTT.

The gene calls are TRBV27 and TRBJ2-7; 7 positions match TRBD1. The trim removed 7 bases at V and 8 bases at J, leaving 23 bases unmatched. CDR1 is MNHEY, CDR2 SMNVEV, per germline (reference sequence). The length of the CDR3 is 17 residues. This chain's CDR3 is CASTARRTGLGTTKQYF. The CDR3 nucleotides read TGTGCCAGCACCGCTCGGAGGACAGGATTAGGTACTACGAAGCAGTACTTC.

This clone was recorded only once. The chain couples TRBV3-1 (or the pseudogene TRBV3-2) to TRBJ1-6, with D perhaps matching TRBD1 (5 bases). Germline V gene lookup returns CDR1 LGHDT and CDR2 YNNKEL (reference sequence). V was clipped by 0 bases and J by 10 bases, with 16 bases between them. The CDR3 sequence is 16 residues long. CDR3 bases: TGTGCCAGCAGCCAAGACAGGGCCTCCCGGGTCTCACCCCTCCACTTT. Protein sequence: CASSQDRASRVSPLHF.

CDR3 coding DNA: TGTGCCATCACTGGAGGGGTAGGCGCAGATACGCAGTATTTT. Protein sequence: CAITGGVGADTQYF. V gene TRBV10-3 combines with J gene TRBJ2-3, with TRBD2 as a possible D gene (6 bases). The germline gives CDR1 ENHRY, CDR2 SYGVKD. The CDR3 covers 14 residues. The ends were cut back, 7 bases at V and 4 bases at J, with 15 bases in the middle.

This sequence joins TRBV19 and TRBJ1-2; 8 bases are shared with TRBD1. In germline, CDR1 is LNHDA, CDR2 SQIVND (reference sequence). This CDR3 has 14 residues. V lost 5 bases, J lost 4 bases, and 6 bases stayed unmatched. For the CDR3, the DNA is TGTGCCAGTAGTCAGAGCACAGGGGGCTATGGCTACACCTTC. It is translated as CASSQSTGGYGYTF.

This chain connects TRBV3-1 (or the pseudogene TRBV3-2) to TRBJ2-7; 8 nucleotides line up with TRBD2. Germline CDR1 reads LGHDT; CDR2 reads YNNKEL (reference sequence). This CDR3 is 14 amino acids long. V gave up 3 bases and J gave up 6 bases; unmatched junction bases: 7. The CDR3 here is CASSQGAGVREQYF. CDR3 bases: TGTGCCAGCAGCCAGGGAGCGGGAGTACGCGAGCAGTACTTC.

The rearrangement links TRBV14 to TRBJ1-4; no clear D gene. From germline, CDR1 is SGHDN and CDR2 FVKESK. V lost 5 bases and J 8 bases, leaving 18 bases between the germline ends. The CDR3 length is 15 residues. The CDR3 loop reads CASSAVGVIGEKLFF. As DNA, the CDR3 is TGTGCCAGCAGCGCCGTCGGAGTGATTGGGGAAAAACTGTTTTTT.

The chain combines TRBV27 with TRBJ1-2; no definite D call. Deletions cut 3 bases from V and 7 bases from J, with 12 bases between. Germline-derived CDR1 and CDR2 are MNHEY and SMNVEV (reference sequence). This CDR3 has 13 amino acids. CDR3 amino acids: CASSLTTVSGYTF. Written as DNA, the CDR3 is TGTGCCAGCAGTTTGACTACGGTCTCTGGCTACACCTTC.

This clone was detected only a few times. The rearrangement uses TRBV21-1 and TRBJ2-2; the D call in the table, TRBD2, was not verified against the DNA. TRBV21-1 has pseudogene status. This CDR3 has 15 amino acids. In DNA, the CDR3 is TGTGCCAGCAGCAACACTCGCCCCGATGGCGGGGAGCTGTTTTTT. This gives the protein CASSNTRPDGGELFF.

The J gene is TRBJ2-2, the V gene TRBV4-3; tentatively, D is TRBD1 (6 bases). V was cut by 0 bases and J by 6 bases, with 14 bases left in between. This CDR3 is 16 amino acids long. Germline CDR1 reads LGHNA; CDR2 reads YSLEER. The CDR3 DNA is TGCGCCAGCAGCCAAGATCGGGCAGGGGCCGCCGGGGAGCTGTTTTTT. Protein: CASSQDRAGAAGELFF.

This clone was found once. The genes are TRBV6-6 and TRBJ1-6, with D possibly matching TRBD1 (6 bases). This CDR3 spans 16 amino acids. V lost 7 bases and J 2 bases, leaving 15 bases between the germline ends. Germline CDR1 is MNHNY and CDR2 is SVGAGI (reference sequence). CDR3 region: CASTPISGAYNSPLHF. CDR3 DNA: TGTGCCAGCACCCCAATCTCAGGGGCCTATAATTCACCCCTCCACTTT.

V gene TRBV6-6 combines with J gene TRBJ2-3, with 8 bases identical to TRBD1. Germline CDR1 MNHNY, CDR2 SVGAGI (reference sequence). This CDR3 comprises 16 residues. Germline trimming cut 5 bases from V and 1 base from J; bases unmatched to any gene: 8. This CDR3 is CASSRLTGDGTDTQYF. The DNA for the CDR3 is TGTGCCAGCAGTCGACTGACAGGGGACGGCACAGATACGCAGTATTTT.

The chain uses TRBV4-1 and TRBJ1-2; TRBD1 aligns across 11 bases. CDR1 and CDR2 from the germline V gene are MGHRA and YSYEKL. The CDR3 is 14 amino acids. Germline trimming cut 6 bases from V and 2 bases from J; bases unmatched to any gene: 2. The CDR3: CASSRTGGNYGYTF. The CDR3 DNA reads as TGCGCCAGCAGTCGGACAGGGGGCAACTATGGCTACACCTTC.

In its sample, this clone was seen a few times. CDR3 residues: CASSTRDTGELFF. The DNA for the CDR3 is TGTGCCAGCTCAACGAGAGACACCGGGGAGCTGTTTTTT. The chain recombines TRBV18 with TRBJ2-2; no clear D. V shed 5 bases and J shed 3 bases, with 7 bases lying between them. Germline V lookup: CDR1 KGHSH, CDR2 LQKENI. The CDR3 totals 13 residues.

Only one count was recorded for this clone. The rearrangement joins TRBV6-5 to TRBJ2-1; no clear D. Germline CDR1 MNHEY, CDR2 SVGAGI. This CDR3 comprises 13 residues. Trimming pared 7 bases from V and 0 bases from J, leaving 7 bases between. The CDR3 is CASTTSSYNEQFF. The CDR3 bases are TGTGCCAGCACAACCAGCTCCTACAATGAGCAGTTCTTC.

The rearrangement joins TRBV7-2 to TRBJ1-4; D gene uncertain. CDR3 size: 13 residues. Germline CDR1 reads SGHTA; CDR2 reads FQGNSA. Trimming stripped 4 bases from V and 10 bases from J, with 13 bases between. The CDR3 spells CASSSLVFAKLFF. The DNA of the CDR3 is TGTGCCAGCAGCTCTCTAGTATTTGCAAAACTGTTTTTT. Based on the CDR3 plus reference TRBV7-2 and TRBJ1-4, the full variable domain is GAGVSQSPSNKVTEKGKDVELRCDPISGHTALYWYRQSLGQGLEFLIYFQGNSAPDKSGLPSDRFSAERTGGSVSTLTIQRTQQEDSAVYLCASSSLVFAKLFFGSGTQLSVL.

The table lists this clone with a count of one. The CDR3 protein is CASSYDRSVTEAFF. The CDR3 DNA reads TGTGCCAGCAGCTACGACAGGTCGGTCACTGAAGCTTTCTTT. The chain joins TRBV7-9 to TRBJ1-1; TRBD1 might be the D (6 bases). V lost 4 bases and J 4 bases, leaving 13 bases between the germline ends. The V gene's germline CDR1 is SEHNR and CDR2 FQNEAQ (reference sequence). The CDR3 totals 14 residues.

V is TRBV16 and J is TRBJ1-1; possibly TRBD1 for D (5 bases). Germline V gene sequence: CDR1 KGHSY, CDR2 FQNENV. The germline V and J ends were trimmed by 1 base and 1 base, with 10 bases remaining between them. The CDR3 consists of 15 residues. CDR3 DNA: TGTGCCAGCAGCCAATTTGGGGCAGGGAACACTGAAGCTTTCTTT. Its protein product is CASSQFGAGNTEAFF.

V gene TRBV2 combines with J gene TRBJ2-7; 7 nucleotides agree with TRBD1. Germline V CDR1 and CDR2: SNHLY, FYNNEI. The trim removed 5 bases at V and 2 bases at J, leaving 3 bases unmatched. The CDR3 covers 13 residues. In DNA, the CDR3 is TGTGCCAGCAGTAACGACAGGGCCTACGAGCAGTACTTC. Protein: CASSNDRAYEQYF.

The chain joins TRBV3-1 (or the pseudogene TRBV3-2) to TRBJ2-1; D unclear. V gave up 1 base and J gave up 4 bases, with 5 bases separating them. This CDR3 is built from 13 residues. Per germline, CDR1 LGHDT and CDR2 YNNKEL (reference sequence). The CDR3 DNA sequence: TGTGCCAGCAGCCAAGGCCAGTACAATGAGCAGTTCTTC. The encoded protein is CASSQGQYNEQFF.

The chain employs TRBV6-2 or TRBV6-3 and TRBJ2-5; the D gene is possibly TRBD2 (7 bases). Germline V CDR1 and CDR2: MNHEY, SVGEGT. The CDR3 has 15 amino acids. With 0 bases removed from V and 5 bases from J, the gap between germline ends came to 13 bases. The CDR3 nucleotides are TGTGCCAGCAGTTACTCGGTACAGGGAGGGGAGACCCAGTACTTC. Translation: CASSYSVQGGETQYF.